This record concerns one T cell receptor (beta chain) sequence. Some clones are missing from TCRdb's copy, which holds only in-frame ones; the method was immunoSEQ multiplex PCR. Found here are around 50,000 clones, nearly 95% of them singletons; the top ten hold about 0.6%. V was pared by 6 bases and J by 6 bases, with 23 bases of the junction left unmatched. The germline V gene encodes CDR1 SGHKS and CDR2 YYEKEE (reference sequence). The CDR3 covers 18 residues. The entry originates in a study of T cell changes during pregnancy in multiple sclerosis. This TCR was sampled from a female donor in good health, enrolled as a control in a pregnancy study. The rearrangement links TRBV5-5 to TRBJ1-1, with 7 bases aligning to TRBD1. Sequenced material: CD4+ T cells from peripheral blood mononuclear cells, taken after pregnancy. CDR3 sequence: CASILWTAPGQKDSEAFF. The CDR3 DNA follows: TGTGCCAGCATCCTTTGGACCGCCCCGGGACAGAAGGATTCTGAAGCTTTCTTT.